The 32 T cell receptor beta chains below all came from one sample that was sequenced in a study of blood T cell repertoires in COVID-19. Repertoires were generated with immunoSEQ multiplex PCR, while TCRdb's copy carries only in-frame clones and drops some. The sample lists 150,000 to 200,000 clones, around nine tenths occurring once. Sequencing was carried out using peripheral blood. The source of these receptors is a human donor in a cohort sampled during active COVID-19.

This chain connects TRBV5-1 to TRBJ1-1, with TRBD1 as a possible D gene (5 bases). Looked up from germline, CDR1 is SGHRS and CDR2 is YFSETQ. The CDR3 spans 15 residues. V was clipped by 4 bases and J by 5 bases, with 18 bases between them. The CDR3 is CASSRRDGGITEAFF. Here the CDR3 DNA reads TGCGCCAGCAGCAGACGAGATGGGGGGATAACTGAAGCTTTCTTT.

The V gene is TRBV3-1 (or the pseudogene TRBV3-2), the J gene TRBJ1-6; 8 bases map to TRBD1. Germline V lookup: CDR1 LGHDT, CDR2 YNNKEL (reference sequence). V shed 3 bases and J 6 bases; nucleotides not matched to a gene: 4. This CDR3 region has 15 residues. This CDR3 is CASSHDDRGNSPLHF. DNA of the CDR3: TGTGCCAGCAGCCATGACGACAGGGGTAATTCACCCCTCCACTTT.

V gene TRBV14 combines with J gene TRBJ2-5, with 9 bases fitting TRBD1. The CDR3 totals 17 residues. The germline CDR1 and CDR2 sequences are SGHDN and FVKESK. J was trimmed by 4 bases and V by 4 bases; bases with no gene match: 13. The CDR3 nucleotides are TGTGCCAGCAGCCCGTATACCGGGACAGGGTCCCTAGAGACCCAGTACTTC. This encodes CASSPYTGTGSLETQYF.

The CDR3 sequence is CASSQGTGRQIEKLFF. The CDR3 DNA follows: TGTGCCAGCAGCCAAGGCACAGGACGGCAGATTGAAAAACTGTTTTTT. The genes are TRBV3-1 (or the pseudogene TRBV3-2) and TRBJ1-4; a weak D match, TRBD1 (5 bases). Trimming removed 1 base at V and 7 bases at J, with 16 bases between. CDR1 and CDR2 (germline): LGHDT, YNNKEL (reference sequence). This CDR3 comprises 16 residues.

This chain joins TRBV18 and TRBJ2-5; 7 nucleotides line up with TRBD1. There are 16 residues in the CDR3. Germline CDR1 and CDR2: KGHSH and LQKENI. The trim removed 4 bases at V and 0 bases at J, leaving 8 bases unmatched. The CDR3 protein is CASSRLAGGNQETQYF. Written as DNA, the CDR3 is TGTGCCAGCTCACGGCTGGCAGGGGGAAACCAAGAGACCCAGTACTTC. Full variable domain (rest looked up from reference TRBV18 and TRBJ2-5): NAGVMQNPRHLVRRRGQEARLRCSPMKGHSHVYWYRQLPEEGLKFMVYLQKENIIDESGMPKERFSAEFPKEGPSILRIQQVVRGDSAAYFCASSRLAGGNQETQYFGPGTRLLVL.

This clone was counted once. The V call is TRBV7-9, the J call TRBJ2-5; TRBD2 aligns across 8 bases. The CDR3 runs 13 residues. From germline, CDR1 is SEHNR and CDR2 FQNEAQ (reference sequence). The trim removed 7 bases at V and 2 bases at J, leaving 3 bases unmatched. Here the CDR3 DNA reads TGTGCCAGCACCCCGGGGGGGCAAGAGACCCAGTACTTC. It is translated as CASTPGGQETQYF.

The chain carries TRBV29-1 and TRBJ2-5, with D tentatively TRBD1 (5 bases). V dropped 6 bases and J dropped 4 bases, with 18 bases sitting between them. Germline V gene sequence: CDR1 SQVTM, CDR2 ANQGSEA. The CDR3 has 14 residues. DNA of the CDR3: TGCAGCGTCGAGGTAGGGGTCGCCCGAGAGACCCAGTACTTC. Translating gives CSVEVGVARETQYF.

The gene calls are TRBV21-1 and TRBJ2-1; the D call of TRBD1 is as the table states it, not checked on the DNA. TRBV21-1 is classified as a pseudogene. This CDR3 spans 15 amino acids. The CDR3 protein is CASSKVPSGLREQFF. For the CDR3, the DNA is TGTGCCAGCAGCAAAGTACCCTCTGGGCTGCGTGAGCAGTTCTTC.

This chain joins TRBV7-2 and TRBJ2-7, with 7 bases identical to TRBD2. Germline-derived CDR1 and CDR2 are SGHTA and FQGNSA. CDR3 length: 14 residues. After removal of 3 bases from V and 2 bases from J, the junction contained 4 bases not matched to a gene. CDR3 in amino acids: CASSFQRGAYEQYF. The CDR3 nucleotides read TGTGCCAGCAGCTTTCAACGGGGGGCCTACGAGCAGTACTTC.

This chain joins TRBV7-2 and TRBJ1-4; a weak D match, TRBD1 (6 bases). The CDR3 runs 16 residues. V gave up 2 bases and J gave up 3 bases, with 13 bases separating them. Per germline, CDR1 SGHTA and CDR2 FQGNSA. CDR3 in DNA: TGTGCCAGCAGCTTATTCTCAGGGGCAGCTAATGAAAAACTGTTTTTT. This gives the protein CASSLFSGAANEKLFF.

The chain recombines TRBV7-2 with TRBJ1-1; D is ambiguous. The CDR3 spans 14 residues. CDR1 and CDR2 from the germline V gene are SGHTA and FQGNSA. Trimming stripped 2 bases from V and 1 base from J, with 8 bases between. In DNA form, the CDR3 reads TGTGCCAGCAGCTTAATGCGCGGGAACACTGAAGCTTTCTTT. Amino acids: CASSLMRGNTEAFF.

The rearrangement joins TRBV9 to TRBJ2-1; D not certain. This CDR3 region has 15 residues. Germline V gene sequence: CDR1 SGDLS, CDR2 YYNGEE. V was trimmed by 0 bases and J by 0 bases, leaving 7 bases between them. CDR3: CASSVERSSYNEQFF. As DNA, the CDR3 is TGTGCCAGCAGCGTAGAACGGAGCTCCTACAATGAGCAGTTCTTC.

The chain is built from TRBV6-6 and TRBJ1-1, with 8 bases aligning to TRBD1. Trimming removed 10 bases from V and 0 bases from J; junction bases left unmatched: 10. The V gene's germline CDR1 is MNHNY and CDR2 SVGAGI (reference sequence). The CDR3 is made up of 15 amino acids. The CDR3 loop is CATLTRQGMNTEAFF. Written as DNA, the CDR3 is TGTGCCACCCTAACCCGACAGGGGATGAACACTGAAGCTTTCTTT.

The chain employs TRBV3-1 (or the pseudogene TRBV3-2) and TRBJ2-7; TRBD2 matches 9 bases. Trimming at V came to 3 bases and at J to 3 bases, leaving 6 bases not matched to a gene. Germline values: CDR1 LGHDT, CDR2 YNNKEL (reference sequence). The CDR3 extends over 15 amino acids. CDR3 sequence (DNA): TGTGCCAGCAGCCAGGGGCTAGCGGGGCTCTACGAGCAGTACTTC. Encoded protein: CASSQGLAGLYEQYF.

The CDR3, as DNA: TGTGCCAGCAGCCAAGACGTAGGGGGAACCCAAGAGACCCAGTACTTC. Protein product: CASSQDVGGTQETQYF. V is TRBV14 and J is TRBJ2-5; tentative D call: TRBD1 (6 bases). V lost 0 bases and J lost 1, with 12 bases in between. The V gene's germline CDR1 is SGHDN and CDR2 FVKESK. The CDR3 has 16 amino acids.

This clone showed up just once. J is TRBJ1-2 and V is TRBV5-1, with TRBD1 matching 7 bases. The germline V gene has CDR1 SGHRS and CDR2 YFSETQ. This CDR3 has 14 amino acids. The ends lost 3 bases at V and 4 bases at J; junction bases unmatched: 6. In nucleotides, the CDR3 is TGCGCCAGCAGCTGGGACAGCCGATCCTATGGCTACACCTTC. This codes for CASSWDSRSYGYTF.

The chain joins TRBV10-3 to TRBJ2-1; 8 bases fit TRBD2. The V and J ends lost 5 bases and 0 bases, in that order; junction bases with no gene match: 6. The length of the CDR3 is 16 residues. The germline V gene encodes CDR1 ENHRY and CDR2 SYGVKD. CDR3 DNA sequence: TGTGCCATCAGTCTCAGCGGGGGTTCCTCCTACAATGAGCAGTTCTTC. This sequence encodes CAISLSGGSSYNEQFF.

The chain joins TRBV6-6 to TRBJ1-3; TRBD1 is a possible D gene (5 bases). The germline CDR1 and CDR2 sequences are MNHNY and SVGAGI (reference sequence). This CDR3 has 15 amino acids. V was pared by 1 base and J by 1 base, with 8 bases between. The CDR3 here is CASSYWGRSGNTIYF. CDR3 sequence (DNA): TGTGCCAGCAGTTACTGGGGCAGGTCTGGAAACACCATATATTTT.

The genes are TRBV20-1 and TRBJ2-7; 7 bases are a match to TRBD2. Per the germline V gene, CDR1 is DFQATT and CDR2 is SNEGSKA (reference sequence). The CDR3 is 14 amino acids. V lost 3 bases, J lost 2 bases, and 7 bases stayed unmatched. The CDR3 protein is CSASVPSGAYEQYF. The CDR3 DNA reads as TGCAGTGCTAGTGTCCCTAGCGGAGCCTACGAGCAGTACTTC.

The chain links TRBV18 to TRBJ2-3, with 8 bases fitting TRBD2. In germline, CDR1 is KGHSH, CDR2 LQKENI. The CDR3 has 14 amino acids. J lost 3 bases, V lost 6 bases, and 5 bases had no gene match. CDR3 sequence reads: CASSLGGGTDTQYF. DNA for the CDR3: TGTGCCAGCTCGCTAGGCGGGGGGACAGATACGCAGTATTTT.

This chain uses TRBV23-1 with TRBJ1-3; the D gene is possibly TRBD1 (6 bases). TRBV23-1 is marked as an open reading frame, function uncertain. The germline V and J ends were trimmed by 1 base and 4 bases, with 17 bases remaining between them. The CDR3 extends over 17 amino acids. The CDR3 DNA reads as TGCGCCAGCAGTCAATGCGAGCCCGGGACACTGGGAAACACCATATATTTT. This translates into CASSQCEPGTLGNTIYF.

The chain joins TRBV7-8 to TRBJ1-1; possibly TRBD1 for D (5 bases). The V and J ends lost 3 bases and 2 bases respectively, with 19 bases between them. Germline V gene sequence: CDR1 SGHVS, CDR2 FQNEAQ. The CDR3 spans 17 residues. CDR3 in DNA: TGTGCCAGCAGCTTCATAACAGGACATTCTGCTAACACTGAAGCTTTCTTT. This gives the protein CASSFITGHSANTEAFF.

This chain connects TRBV7-9 to TRBJ1-1, with D unresolved. Germline CDR1 is SEHNR and CDR2 is FQNEAQ (reference sequence). The CDR3 covers 14 residues. V was trimmed by 3 bases and J by 1 base, leaving 9 bases between them. In DNA, the CDR3 is TGTGCCAGCAGCTTCTTGTCAGGGAACACTGAAGCTTTCTTT. Encoded protein: CASSFLSGNTEAFF.

The rearrangement joins TRBV19 to TRBJ2-2, with D possibly TRBD1 on 6 matching bases. The V end was cut by 5 bases, the J end by 3 bases, with 10 bases between. CDR1 and CDR2 from the germline V gene are LNHDA and SQIVND (reference sequence). The CDR3 totals 14 residues. The CDR3 is CASSETGYTGELFF. CDR3 bases: TGTGCCAGTAGTGAGACAGGATACACCGGGGAGCTGTTTTTT.

V usage is TRBV19 and J usage is TRBJ2-1; 11 bases agree with TRBD2. There are 16 residues in the CDR3. Germline V lookup: CDR1 LNHDA, CDR2 SQIVND (reference sequence). Trimming cost V 6 bases and J 4 bases; bases outside gene matches: 8. The CDR3 loop reads CASSTIAGGPYNEQFF. DNA of the CDR3: TGTGCCAGTAGCACTATAGCGGGAGGGCCTTACAATGAGCAGTTCTTC.

The sample holds a few counts of this clone. The chain employs TRBV6-2 or TRBV6-3 and TRBJ2-7, with 8 positions matching TRBD1. After removal of 4 bases from V and 3 bases from J, the junction contained 5 bases not matched to a gene. CDR1 MNHEY and CDR2 SVGEGT come from the germline V gene. This CDR3 is 14 amino acids long. For the CDR3, the DNA is TGTGCCAGCAGTTGGACAGGGTATAGCTACGAGCAGTACTTC. This translates into CASSWTGYSYEQYF.

The chain joins TRBV12-3 or TRBV12-4 to TRBJ2-1; the D gene is possibly TRBD1 (5 bases). V was clipped by 7 bases and J by 6 bases, with 13 bases between them. The length of the CDR3 is 13 residues. In DNA form, the CDR3 reads TGTGCCAGCACCCTAGACAGTAGCAATGAGCAGTTCTTC. It encodes CASTLDSSNEQFF.

The V and J genes are TRBV5-1 and TRBJ2-3, with 12 bases that match TRBD2. With V trimmed by 7 bases and J by 2 bases, 2 bases remained unmatched. The germline CDR1 and CDR2 sequences are SGHRS and YFSETQ. This CDR3 comprises 14 residues. The CDR3 coding sequence is TGCGCCAGCCGGACTAGCGGGACCACAGATACGCAGTATTTT. It codes for CASRTSGTTDTQYF.

For this clone: At the DNA level, this CDR3 is encoded by other sequences in the same sample as well. This rearrangement joins TRBV9 to TRBJ2-7; TRBD2 aligns across 8 bases. This CDR3 comprises 14 residues. Germline CDR1 SGDLS, CDR2 YYNGEE. J was trimmed by 3 bases and V by 0 bases; bases with no gene match: 2. The CDR3 DNA reads as TGTGCCAGCAGCGTAGGAAGCGGGAGCTACGAGCAGTACTTC. This codes for CASSVGSGSYEQYF.

The V call is TRBV10-2, the J call TRBJ2-7, with 9 positions matching TRBD1. The CDR3 totals 15 residues. The V gene end was trimmed by 2 bases and the J gene end by 0 bases; junction bases not matched to a gene: 2. CDR1 and CDR2 from the germline V gene are WSHSY and SAAADI. The CDR3 loop reads CASSETTGGSYEQYF. DNA for the CDR3: TGCGCCAGCAGTGAGACGACAGGGGGCTCCTACGAGCAGTACTTC.

The CDR3 DNA sequence: TGCGCCAGCAGTGGGAACAGGGGCCCAAATTCACCCCTCCACTTT. As protein: CASSGNRGPNSPLHF. The chain joins TRBV10-1 to TRBJ1-6, with TRBD1 matching over 7 bases. The V and J ends lost 4 bases and 7 bases, in that order; junction bases with no gene match: 7. This CDR3 comprises 15 residues. Per germline, CDR1 WNHNN and CDR2 SYGVQD (reference sequence).

V and J are TRBV27 and TRBJ2-7; 7 nucleotides agree with TRBD1. The CDR3 loop spans 13 amino acids. V lost 5 bases and J lost 2; bases outside the gene matches: 3. Germline CDR1 is MNHEY and CDR2 is SMNVEV (reference sequence). CDR3 sequence reads: CASSRGQAYEQYF. The CDR3 bases are TGTGCCAGCAGTCGAGGACAGGCCTACGAGCAGTACTTC.